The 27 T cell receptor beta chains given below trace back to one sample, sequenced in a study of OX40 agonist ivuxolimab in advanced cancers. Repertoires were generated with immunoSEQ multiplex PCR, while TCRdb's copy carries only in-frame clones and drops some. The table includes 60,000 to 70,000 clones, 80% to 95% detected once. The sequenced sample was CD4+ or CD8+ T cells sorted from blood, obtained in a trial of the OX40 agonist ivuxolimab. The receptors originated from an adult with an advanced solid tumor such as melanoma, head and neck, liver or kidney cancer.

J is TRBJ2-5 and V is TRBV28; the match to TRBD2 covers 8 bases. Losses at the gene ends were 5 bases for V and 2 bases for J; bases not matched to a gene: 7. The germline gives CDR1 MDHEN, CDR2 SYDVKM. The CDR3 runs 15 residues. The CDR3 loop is CASSMTPSGQETQYF. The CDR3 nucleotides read TGTGCCAGCAGTATGACCCCTAGCGGGCAAGAGACCCAGTACTTC.

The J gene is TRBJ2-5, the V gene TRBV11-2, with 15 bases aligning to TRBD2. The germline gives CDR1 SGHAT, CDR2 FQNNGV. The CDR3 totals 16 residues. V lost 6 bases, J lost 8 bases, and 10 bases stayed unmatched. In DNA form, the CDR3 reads TGTGCCAGCAGATCCGGACTAGCGGGAGGGGGGGACACCCAGTACTTC. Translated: CASRSGLAGGGDTQYF.

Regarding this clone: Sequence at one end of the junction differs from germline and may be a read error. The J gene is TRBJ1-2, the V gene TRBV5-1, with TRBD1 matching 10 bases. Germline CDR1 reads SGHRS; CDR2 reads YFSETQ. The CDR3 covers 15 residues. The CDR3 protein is CTSSLRDRGNYGYTF. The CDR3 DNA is TGCACCAGCAGCTTAAGGGACAGGGGAAACTATGGCTACACCTTC.

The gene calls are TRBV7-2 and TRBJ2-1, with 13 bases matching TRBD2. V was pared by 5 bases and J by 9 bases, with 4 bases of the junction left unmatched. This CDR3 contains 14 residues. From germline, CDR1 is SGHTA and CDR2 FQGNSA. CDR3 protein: CASSPTSGRREQFF. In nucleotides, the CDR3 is TGTGCCAGCAGCCCGACTAGCGGGAGGCGTGAGCAGTTCTTC.

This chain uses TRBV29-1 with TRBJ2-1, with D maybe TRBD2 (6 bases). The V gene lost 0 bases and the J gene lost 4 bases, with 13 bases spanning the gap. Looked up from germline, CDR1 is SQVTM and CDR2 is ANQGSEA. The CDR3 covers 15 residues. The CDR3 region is CSVEDEVAAYNEQFF. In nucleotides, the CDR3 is TGCAGCGTTGAAGACGAGGTAGCGGCTTACAATGAGCAGTTCTTC.

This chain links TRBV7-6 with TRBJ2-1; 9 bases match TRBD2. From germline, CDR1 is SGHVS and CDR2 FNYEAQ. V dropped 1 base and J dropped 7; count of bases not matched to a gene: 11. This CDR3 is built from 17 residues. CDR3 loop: CASSLGRGGGRRNEQFF. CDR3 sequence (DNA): TGTGCCAGCAGCTTAGGGCGGGGGGGAGGCCGGAGGAATGAGCAGTTCTTC.

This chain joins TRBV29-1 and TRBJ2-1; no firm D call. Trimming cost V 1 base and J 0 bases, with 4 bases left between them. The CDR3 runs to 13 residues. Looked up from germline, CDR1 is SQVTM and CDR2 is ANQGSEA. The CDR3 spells CSVEGASYNEQFF. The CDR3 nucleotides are TGCAGCGTTGAAGGGGCCTCCTACAATGAGCAGTTCTTC.

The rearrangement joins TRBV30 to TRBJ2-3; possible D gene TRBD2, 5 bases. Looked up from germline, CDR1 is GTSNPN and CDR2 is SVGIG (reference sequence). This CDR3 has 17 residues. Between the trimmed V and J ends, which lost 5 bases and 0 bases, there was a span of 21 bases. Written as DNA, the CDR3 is TGTGCCTGGGGAGGTGTGAGCAGCCCCGCTAGCACAGATACGCAGTATTTT. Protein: CAWGGVSSPASTDTQYF.

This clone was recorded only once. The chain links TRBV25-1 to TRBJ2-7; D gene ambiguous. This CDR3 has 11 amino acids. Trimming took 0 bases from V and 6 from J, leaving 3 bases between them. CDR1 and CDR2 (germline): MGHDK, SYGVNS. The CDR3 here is CASSEYGEQYF. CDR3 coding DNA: TGTGCCAGCAGTGAATATGGCGAGCAGTACTTC.

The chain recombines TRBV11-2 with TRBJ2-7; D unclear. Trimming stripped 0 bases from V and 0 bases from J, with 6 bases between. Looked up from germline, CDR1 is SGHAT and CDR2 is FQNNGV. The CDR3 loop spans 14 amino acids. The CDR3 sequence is CASSLDRSSYEQYF. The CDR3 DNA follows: TGTGCCAGCAGCTTAGATCGGAGCTCCTACGAGCAGTACTTC.

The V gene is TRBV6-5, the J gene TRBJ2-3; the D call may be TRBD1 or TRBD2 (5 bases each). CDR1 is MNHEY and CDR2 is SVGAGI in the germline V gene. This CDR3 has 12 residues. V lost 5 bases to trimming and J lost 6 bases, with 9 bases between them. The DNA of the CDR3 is TGTGCCAGCAGTCGTGGGACGGATACGCAGTATTTT. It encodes CASSRGTDTQYF.

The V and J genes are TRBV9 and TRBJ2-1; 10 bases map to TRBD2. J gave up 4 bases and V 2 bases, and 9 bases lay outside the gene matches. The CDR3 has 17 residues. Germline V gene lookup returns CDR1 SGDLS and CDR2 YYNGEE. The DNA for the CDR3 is TGTGCCAGCAGCGTCGGACTAGCGGCCTACGCATACAATGAGCAGTTCTTC. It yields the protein CASSVGLAAYAYNEQFF.

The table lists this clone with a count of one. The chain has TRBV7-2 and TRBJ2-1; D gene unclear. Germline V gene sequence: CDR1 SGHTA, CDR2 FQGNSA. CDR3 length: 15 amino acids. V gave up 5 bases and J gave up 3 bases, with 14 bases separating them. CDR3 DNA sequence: TGTGCCAGCAGCCTACTCATCACCCTCTACAATGAGCAGTTCTTC. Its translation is CASSLLITLYNEQFF.

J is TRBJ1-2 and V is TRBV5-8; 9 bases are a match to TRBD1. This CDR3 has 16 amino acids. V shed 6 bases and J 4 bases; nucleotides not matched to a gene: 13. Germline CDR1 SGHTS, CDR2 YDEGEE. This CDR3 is CASNRGPPGYVYGYTF. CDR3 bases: TGTGCCAGCAACAGGGGGCCACCCGGATATGTCTATGGCTACACCTTC.

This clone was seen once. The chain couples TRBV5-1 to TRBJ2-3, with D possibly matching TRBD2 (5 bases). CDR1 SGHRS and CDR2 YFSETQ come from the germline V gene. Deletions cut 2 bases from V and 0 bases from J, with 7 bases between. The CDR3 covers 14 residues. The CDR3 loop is CASSFRTSTDTQYF. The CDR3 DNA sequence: TGCGCCAGCAGCTTCAGGACTAGCACAGATACGCAGTATTTT. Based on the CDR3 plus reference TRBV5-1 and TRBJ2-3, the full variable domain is KAGVTQTPRYLIKTRGQQVTLSCSPISGHRSVSWYQQTPGQGLQFLFEYFSETQRNKGNFPGRFSGRQFSNSRSEMNVSTLELGDSALYLCASSFRTSTDTQYFGPGTRLTVL.

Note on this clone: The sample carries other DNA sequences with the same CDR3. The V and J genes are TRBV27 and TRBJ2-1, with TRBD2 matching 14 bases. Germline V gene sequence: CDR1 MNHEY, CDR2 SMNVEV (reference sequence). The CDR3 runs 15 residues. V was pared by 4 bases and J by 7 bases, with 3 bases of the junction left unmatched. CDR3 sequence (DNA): TGTGCCAGCAGTTCCGGGACTAGCGGGAGTAATGAGCAGTTCTTC. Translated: CASSSGTSGSNEQFF.

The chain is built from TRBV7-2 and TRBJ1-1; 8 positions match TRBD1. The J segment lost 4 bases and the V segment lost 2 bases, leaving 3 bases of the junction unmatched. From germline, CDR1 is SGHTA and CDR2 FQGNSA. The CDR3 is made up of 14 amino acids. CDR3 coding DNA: TGTGCCAGCAGCTTAATTCAGGGGGCCACTGAAGCTTTCTTT. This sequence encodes CASSLIQGATEAFF.

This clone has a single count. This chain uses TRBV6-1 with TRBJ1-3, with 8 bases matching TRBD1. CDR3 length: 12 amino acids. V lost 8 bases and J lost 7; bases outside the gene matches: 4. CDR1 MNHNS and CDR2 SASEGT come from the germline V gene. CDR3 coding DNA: TGTGCCAGCGGCCAGGGGGCGAACACCATATATTTT. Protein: CASGQGANTIYF.

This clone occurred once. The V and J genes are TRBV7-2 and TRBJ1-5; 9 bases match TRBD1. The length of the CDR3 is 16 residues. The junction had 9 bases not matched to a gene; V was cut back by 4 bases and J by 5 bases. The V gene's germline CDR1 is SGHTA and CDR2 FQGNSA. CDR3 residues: CASSYRDRVEYQPQHF. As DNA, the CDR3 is TGTGCCAGCAGCTATCGGGACAGGGTAGAATATCAGCCCCAGCATTTT.

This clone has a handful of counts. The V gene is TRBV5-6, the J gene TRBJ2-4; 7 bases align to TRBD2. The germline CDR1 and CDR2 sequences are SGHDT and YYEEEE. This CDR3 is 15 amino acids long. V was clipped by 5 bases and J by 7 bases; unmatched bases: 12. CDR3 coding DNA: TGTGCCAGCAGACTCGGGACTAATGGAAACAACATTCAGTACTTC. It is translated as CASRLGTNGNNIQYF.

Here the CDR3 DNA reads TGTGCCAGCAGCTTACTTCACAGGAACACTGAAGCTTTCTTT. This gives the protein CASSLLHRNTEAFF. V and J are TRBV7-2 and TRBJ1-1, with unresolved D. The germline V gene encodes CDR1 SGHTA and CDR2 FQGNSA. Trimming took 2 bases from V and 1 from J, leaving 8 bases between them. The length of the CDR3 is 14 residues. Using reference TRBV7-2 and TRBJ1-1 for the parts outside the CDR3, the full variable domain is GAGVSQSPSNKVTEKGKDVELRCDPISGHTALYWYRQSLGQGLEFLIYFQGNSAPDKSGLPSDRFSAERTGGSVSTLTIQRTQQEDSAVYLCASSLLHRNTEAFFGQGTRLTVV.

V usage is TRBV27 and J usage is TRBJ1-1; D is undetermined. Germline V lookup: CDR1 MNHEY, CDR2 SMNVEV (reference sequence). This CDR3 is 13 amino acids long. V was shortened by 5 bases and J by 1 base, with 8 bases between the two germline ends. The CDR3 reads CASSPSKNTEAFF. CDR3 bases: TGTGCCAGCAGTCCCTCGAAGAACACTGAAGCTTTCTTT.

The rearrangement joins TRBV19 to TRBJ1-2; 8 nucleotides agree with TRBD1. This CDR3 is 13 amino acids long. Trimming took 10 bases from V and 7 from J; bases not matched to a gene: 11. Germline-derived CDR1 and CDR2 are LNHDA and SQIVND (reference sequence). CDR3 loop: CATSFSTGVGYTF. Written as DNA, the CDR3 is TGTGCCACTTCCTTTTCGACAGGGGTTGGCTACACCTTC. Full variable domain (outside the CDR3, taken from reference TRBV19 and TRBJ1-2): DGGITQSPKYLFRKEGQNVTLSCEQNLNHDAMYWYRQDPGQGLRLIYYSQIVNDFQKGDIAEGYSVSREKKESFPLTVTSAQKNPTAFYLCATSFSTGVGYTFGSGTRLTVV.

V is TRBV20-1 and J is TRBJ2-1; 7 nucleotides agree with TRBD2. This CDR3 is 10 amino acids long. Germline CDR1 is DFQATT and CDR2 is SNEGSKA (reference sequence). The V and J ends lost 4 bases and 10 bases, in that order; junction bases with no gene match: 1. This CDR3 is CSANGGEQFF. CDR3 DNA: TGCAGTGCTAACGGGGGGGAGCAGTTCTTC.

CDR3 in amino acids: CASSDRTGSTGELFF. The CDR3 region has the DNA TGTGCCAGCAGCGACAGGACAGGGAGTACCGGGGAGCTGTTTTTT. The rearrangement links TRBV9 to TRBJ2-2; 8 bases agree with TRBD1. The CDR3 covers 15 residues. Per germline, CDR1 SGDLS and CDR2 YYNGEE. The ends lost 3 bases at V and 5 bases at J; junction bases unmatched: 6.

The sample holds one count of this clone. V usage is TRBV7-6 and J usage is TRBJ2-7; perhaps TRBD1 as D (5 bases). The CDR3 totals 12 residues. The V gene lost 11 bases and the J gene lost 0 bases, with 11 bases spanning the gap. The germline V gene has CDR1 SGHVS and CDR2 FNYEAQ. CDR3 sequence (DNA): TGTGCCTCCCAAGGGGCCTCCTACGAGCAGTACTTC. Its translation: CASQGASYEQYF.

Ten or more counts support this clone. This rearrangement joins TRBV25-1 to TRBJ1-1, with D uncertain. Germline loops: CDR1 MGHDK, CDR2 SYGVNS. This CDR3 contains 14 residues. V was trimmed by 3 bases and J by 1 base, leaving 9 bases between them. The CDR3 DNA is TGTGCCAGCAGTGACTACTCCGGGAACACTGAAGCTTTCTTT. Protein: CASSDYSGNTEAFF. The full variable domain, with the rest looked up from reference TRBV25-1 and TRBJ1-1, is EADIYQTPRYLVIGTGKKITLECSQTMGHDKMYWYQQDPGMELHLIHYSYGVNSTEKGDLSSESTVSRIRTEHFPLTLESARPSHTSQYLCASSDYSGNTEAFFGQGTRLTVV.